The 24 T cell receptor beta chains listed next were all sequenced from one sample in a study of blood T cell repertoires in COVID-19. Repertoires were generated with immunoSEQ multiplex PCR, while TCRdb's copy carries only in-frame clones and drops some. The table lists around 160,000 clones, 75% to 85% of them singletons. The sample taken for sequencing was peripheral blood. The receptors come from a man aged 60 to 69 with active or convalescent COVID-19.

This clone has only one observation. The chain uses TRBV24-1 and TRBJ2-5, with TRBD2 matching 12 bases. Germline CDR1 KGHDR, CDR2 SFDVKD. The length of the CDR3 is 15 residues. Germline trimming cut 1 base from V and 4 bases from J; bases unmatched to any gene: 0. The CDR3 sequence: CATSDLLAGGETQYF. The CDR3 DNA follows: TGTGCCACCAGTGATTTACTAGCGGGAGGAGAGACCCAGTACTTC.

This chain joins TRBV27 and TRBJ2-5, with 10 bases aligning to TRBD2. J was trimmed by 6 bases and V by 5 bases; bases with no gene match: 12. The CDR3 runs to 16 residues. CDR1 and CDR2 (germline): MNHEY, SMNVEV (reference sequence). The CDR3, as DNA: TGTGCCAGCAGTCCCCTCCCTAGCGGGAGTTTTAAGACCCAGTACTTC. This sequence encodes CASSPLPSGSFKTQYF.

This chain links TRBV1 with TRBJ2-7; the DNA was not compared with TRBD1, the D call given in the table. TRBV1 is labeled a pseudogene. This CDR3 region has 19 residues. The DNA of the CDR3 is TGCACCAGCAGCCAAAACTCAAACCCGCCAGGCCCCTATTTTTACGAGCAGTACTTC. This codes for CTSSQNSNPPGPYFYEQYF.

The chain is built from TRBV5-1 and TRBJ2-3, with D hard to call. The CDR3 extends over 14 amino acids. With 0 bases removed from V and 2 bases from J, the gap between germline ends came to 7 bases. Per germline, CDR1 SGHRS and CDR2 YFSETQ. The DNA of the CDR3 is TGCGCCAGCAGCTTGGCTAAGCCCACAGATACGCAGTATTTT. It translates to CASSLAKPTDTQYF.

The V call is TRBV29-1, the J call TRBJ2-1; 7 bases line up with TRBD2. The germline gives CDR1 SQVTM, CDR2 ANQGSEA. With V trimmed by 4 bases and J by 8 bases, 14 bases remained unmatched. The CDR3 covers 15 residues. The CDR3 here is CSVAPRREFVDEQFF. The CDR3 nucleotides read TGCAGCGTTGCCCCACGGCGGGAGTTTGTGGATGAGCAGTTCTTC.

The chain couples TRBV2 to TRBJ2-1, with 10 bases lining up with TRBD2. The germline V gene has CDR1 SNHLY and CDR2 FYNNEI. There are 15 residues in the CDR3. J gave up 6 bases and V 4 bases, and 6 bases lay outside the gene matches. Here the CDR3 DNA reads TGTGCCAGCAGTGTAGGGCTAGCGGGGGTCAATGAGCAGTTCTTC. Its protein is CASSVGLAGVNEQFF.

The chain recombines TRBV7-2 with TRBJ2-1; 8 bases line up with TRBD2. There are 15 residues in the CDR3. J lost 8 bases, V lost 6 bases, and 12 bases had no gene match. The germline V gene has CDR1 SGHTA and CDR2 FQGNSA. The CDR3 sequence: CASRPGGAARDEQFF. The CDR3 DNA sequence: TGTGCCAGCAGGCCCGGGGGGGCCGCGCGCGATGAGCAGTTCTTC.

The chain links TRBV13 to TRBJ2-5; D remains ambiguous. Germline values: CDR1 PRHDT, CDR2 FYEKMQ (reference sequence). This CDR3 is 14 amino acids long. Trimming removed 3 bases at V and 0 bases at J, with 8 bases between. The DNA of the CDR3 is TGTGCCAGCAGCTTCCGGGTTAACCAAGAGACCCAGTACTTC. It yields the protein CASSFRVNQETQYF.

V usage is TRBV20-1 and J usage is TRBJ2-1; D gene unclear. The V end lost 3 bases, the J end lost 6 bases, and 3 bases lay between the germline ends. CDR3 size: 10 residues. Germline V CDR1 and CDR2: DFQATT, SNEGSKA (reference sequence). CDR3 residues: CSASLNEQFF. The DNA of the CDR3 is TGCAGTGCTAGTCTCAATGAGCAGTTCTTC.

This sequence joins TRBV4-3 and TRBJ2-1; 8 nucleotides line up with TRBD1. V gave up 3 bases and J gave up 8 bases; unmatched junction bases: 3. This CDR3 has 13 amino acids. Looked up from germline, CDR1 is LGHNA and CDR2 is YSLEER. Written as DNA, the CDR3 is TGCGCCAGCAGCCACCCGGACAGGGATGAGCAGTTCTTC. It specifies CASSHPDRDEQFF.

This clone was found once. One end of the junction varies from germline; a read error may be responsible. The gene calls are TRBV28 and TRBJ2-1; 12 nucleotides line up with TRBD2. The CDR3 is made up of 11 amino acids. Germline V gene lookup returns CDR1 MDHEN and CDR2 SYDVKM. The CDR3 DNA follows: TGTGCCAGCAGCGGACTAGCGGGATGGGTCTTC. Protein: CASSGLAGWVF. Full variable domain (remainder filled in from reference TRBV28 and TRBJ2-1): DVKVTQSSRYLVKRTGEKVFLECVQDMDHENMFWYRQDPGLGLRLIYFSYDVKMKEKGDIPEGYSVSREKKERFSLILESASTNQTSMYLCASSGLAGWVFGPGTRLTVL.

J is TRBJ2-3 and V is TRBV5-4; unclear D gene. The CDR3 is made up of 13 amino acids. CDR1 and CDR2 (germline): SGHNT, YYREEE (reference sequence). The V gene lost 5 bases and the J gene lost 1 base, with 8 bases spanning the gap. The CDR3 sequence is CASRTPRTDTQYF. Written as DNA, the CDR3 is TGTGCCAGCAGGACTCCCCGCACAGATACGCAGTATTTT. Drawing the rest from reference TRBV5-4 and TRBJ2-3, the complete variable domain is ETGVTQSPTHLIKTRGQQVTLRCSSQSGHNTVSWYQQALGQGPQFIFQYYREEENGRGNFPPRFSGLQFPNYSSELNVNALELDDSALYLCASRTPRTDTQYFGPGTRLTVL.

The chain couples TRBV2 to TRBJ2-5, with D possibly being TRBD2 (6 bases). Germline lookup yields CDR1 SNHLY and CDR2 FYNNEI. V shed 8 bases and J shed 4 bases, with 26 bases lying between them. The CDR3 extends over 17 amino acids. The CDR3 here is CASQPRGGSGIGETQYF. The CDR3 nucleotides are TGTGCCAGCCAACCCCGGGGAGGATCGGGAATCGGAGAGACCCAGTACTTC.

This clone was counted ten times or more. The chain is built from TRBV28 and TRBJ1-1; no clear D gene. Looked up from germline, CDR1 is MDHEN and CDR2 is SYDVKM. V gave up 6 bases and J gave up 5 bases, with 22 bases separating them. This CDR3 has 16 residues. The CDR3 reads CASSSILSNLRTEAFF. For the CDR3, the DNA is TGTGCCAGCAGCTCAATCTTAAGTAATTTGAGGACTGAAGCTTTCTTT.

The chain recombines TRBV7-8 with TRBJ2-1; 7 bases match TRBD2. The CDR3 has 14 amino acids. After removal of 7 bases from V and 0 bases from J, the junction contained 3 bases not matched to a gene. Germline V gives CDR1 SGHVS, CDR2 FQNEAQ. DNA for the CDR3: TGTGCCAGCACACTAGCGAGCTCCTACAATGAGCAGTTCTTC. It is translated as CASTLASSYNEQFF.

The chain has TRBV7-2 and TRBJ2-2, with D tentatively TRBD1 (5 bases). The germline V and J ends were trimmed by 3 bases and 4 bases, with 12 bases remaining between them. The CDR3 consists of 15 residues. CDR1 is SGHTA, CDR2 FQGNSA, per germline. The CDR3 region has the DNA TGTGCCAGCAGCTTGGTTCTTGGGGCCACCGGGGAGCTGTTTTTT. Translated, it gives CASSLVLGATGELFF.

The rearrangement links TRBV2 to TRBJ2-2; 9 bases align to TRBD2. The CDR3 is 16 residues long. Per the germline V gene, CDR1 is SNHLY and CDR2 is FYNNEI. Losses at the gene ends were 5 bases for V and 7 bases for J; bases not matched to a gene: 11. CDR3 sequence reads: CASSQEVAGAGGELFF. The CDR3 region has the DNA TGTGCCAGCAGTCAGGAGGTAGCGGGAGCAGGCGGGGAGCTGTTTTTT.

This chain links TRBV28 with TRBJ1-1; tentative D call: TRBD1 (6 bases). The V gene lost 2 bases and the J gene lost 1 base, with 17 bases spanning the gap. The CDR3 is made up of 17 amino acids. The germline CDR1 and CDR2 sequences are MDHEN and SYDVKM. In nucleotides, the CDR3 is TGTGCCAGCAGTTTAATATTGATCGGACAGTCGAACACTGAAGCTTTCTTT. It codes for CASSLILIGQSNTEAFF.

The rearrangement links TRBV5-4 to TRBJ1-2; D not resolved. V shed 1 base and J shed 8 bases, with 12 bases lying between them. The germline V gene has CDR1 SGHNT and CDR2 YYREEE (reference sequence). The CDR3 has 13 amino acids. The CDR3 reads CASSLPPGEGYTF. In DNA, the CDR3 is TGTGCCAGCAGCTTGCCTCCGGGTGAAGGCTACACCTTC. The full variable domain, its missing parts supplied by reference TRBV5-4 and TRBJ1-2, is ETGVTQSPTHLIKTRGQQVTLRCSSQSGHNTVSWYQQALGQGPQFIFQYYREEENGRGNFPPRFSGLQFPNYSSELNVNALELDDSALYLCASSLPPGEGYTFGSGTRLTVV.

The gene calls are TRBV28 and TRBJ2-3, with TRBD1 matching over 8 bases. The CDR3 totals 14 residues. The V gene's germline CDR1 is MDHEN and CDR2 SYDVKM. V lost 10 bases and J lost 0; bases outside the gene matches: 6. CDR3 DNA sequence: TGTGCCACTCGGACAGGGACTAGCACAGATACGCAGTATTTT. As protein: CATRTGTSTDTQYF.

The rearrangement uses TRBV28 and TRBJ1-4, with D tentatively TRBD1 (5 bases). V lost 5 bases, J lost 6 bases, and 16 bases lay in between. Germline CDR1 and CDR2: MDHEN and SYDVKM. The CDR3 totals 15 residues. The CDR3 nucleotides are TGTGCCAGCAGTCCTCCTAGGGGCTGGGATGAAAAACTGTTTTTT. This encodes CASSPPRGWDEKLFF.

On this clone itself: Other DNA sequences in this sample translate to the same CDR3. The chain couples TRBV7-2 to TRBJ2-5, with TRBD2 matching 12 bases. The CDR3 runs 14 residues. Germline trimming cut 5 bases from V and 4 bases from J; bases unmatched to any gene: 2. The V gene's germline CDR1 is SGHTA and CDR2 FQGNSA. CDR3 sequence: CASSPGLAGETQYF. The CDR3 DNA follows: TGTGCCAGCAGCCCGGGACTAGCGGGAGAGACCCAGTACTTC.

This sequence joins TRBV18 and TRBJ2-7; perhaps TRBD2 as D (5 bases). There are 15 residues in the CDR3. V was trimmed by 5 bases and J by 5 bases, leaving 19 bases between them. CDR1 is KGHSH, CDR2 LQKENI, per germline. This CDR3 reads CASSYRVSGKDEQYF. The CDR3 coding sequence is TGTGCCAGCTCATATCGGGTTTCGGGAAAAGACGAGCAGTACTTC.

The rearrangement uses TRBV20-1 and TRBJ1-1, with a weak D call TRBD1 (5 bases). The CDR3 length is 8 residues. Germline values: CDR1 DFQATT, CDR2 SNEGSKA (reference sequence). V was trimmed by 6 bases and J by 11 bases, leaving 7 bases between them. The CDR3 DNA reads as TGCAGTGCGGGGGGGGCTTTCTTT. This translates into CSAGGAFF.